This TCR beta chain was retrieved from a study of T cells in Graves' hyperthyroidism and ophthalmopathy. The CDR3 covers 19 residues. The V segment lost 6 bases and the J segment 8 bases; nucleotides outside the gene matches: 24. The germline CDR1 and CDR2 sequences are DFQATT and SNEGSKA (reference sequence). At least ten counts were recorded for this clonotype. TCR beta CDR3 regions were amplified from RNA. Carried out on the TCR CDR3, a first-round RT-PCR used the HTBI primer set. TCRdb analysed the multiplex PCR reads with MiXCR anew, one entry per CDR3 protein. The top ten hold almost 6% of the sample, which has approximately 600,000 distinct CDR3 sequences, 11% to 15% seen once.

Input material: blood. V usage is TRBV20-1 and J usage is TRBJ2-2; 10 positions match TRBD2. The receptor was isolated from a woman aged 25 to 45 with Graves' hyperthyroidism that later progressed to Graves' ophthalmopathy. CDR3 coding DNA: TGCAGTGCCGACTTTACCGGGACTAGCGAACCTAACAGGGGGGGGGAGCTGTTTTTT. Residues: CSADFTGTSEPNRGGELFF.